This TCR beta chain was recorded in a study of identical twins. TCRdb itself ran the 5' RACE reads through MiXCR, one entry per CDR3 protein. Of 400,000 to 550,000 distinct CDR3 sequences in the sample, around 24% are singletons; the top ten hold around 3%. The CDR3 sequence is 12 residues long. V lost 5 bases to trimming and J lost 14 bases, with 18 bases between them. CDR1 and CDR2 (germline): SEHNR, FQNEAQ (reference sequence). These data also featured in a second study, about T cells expressing NK-cell markers. That paper states: Each TCR beta repertoire originated in sorted T cells that were CD3+CD56+NKG2C+, CD3+CD56+NKG2C- or CD3+CD56-NKG2C+. Most of the eight sequenced donors tested HCMV-seropositive; one tested seronegative.

The receptor comes from a woman younger than 30 in good health. Sequenced material: CD4+ T cells sorted from blood. The V gene is TRBV7-9, the J gene TRBJ1-2; D might be TRBD1 (5 bases). The DNA for the CDR3 is TGTGCCAGCAGCCCGGGACGTATAGCGGGTACCTTC. This translates into CASSPGRIAGTF.